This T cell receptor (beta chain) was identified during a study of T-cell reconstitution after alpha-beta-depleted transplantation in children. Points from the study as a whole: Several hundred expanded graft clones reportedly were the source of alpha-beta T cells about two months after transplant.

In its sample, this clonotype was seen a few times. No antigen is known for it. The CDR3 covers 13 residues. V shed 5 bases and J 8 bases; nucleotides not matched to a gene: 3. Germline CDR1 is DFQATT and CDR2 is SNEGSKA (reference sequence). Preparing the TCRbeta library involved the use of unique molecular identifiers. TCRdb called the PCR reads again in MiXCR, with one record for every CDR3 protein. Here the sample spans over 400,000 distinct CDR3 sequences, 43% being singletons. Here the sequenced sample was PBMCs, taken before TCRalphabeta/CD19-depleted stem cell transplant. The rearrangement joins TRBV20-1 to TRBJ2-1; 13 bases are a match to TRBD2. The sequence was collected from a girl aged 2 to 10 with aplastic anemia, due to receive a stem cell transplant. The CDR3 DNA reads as TGCAGTGCTCGGACTAGCGGGAGCGATGAGCAGTTCTTC. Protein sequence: CSARTSGSDEQFF.